The rows below give T cell receptor beta chains drawn from one sample of a study of radiotherapy plus CTLA-4 blockade in lung cancer. Data came from immunoSEQ multiplex PCR; TCRdb stores just in-frame clones and leaves some out. The sample lists 55,000 to 80,000 clones, around nine tenths occurring once. Material: peripheral blood, obtained from a patient treated with radiotherapy plus ipilimumab. The origin of the receptors is a human donor with non-small cell lung cancer that progressed on radiotherapy plus ipilimumab. CDR3s include the opening cysteine and the closing phenylalanine or tryptophan. D genes are given only for firm matches. Only some rows state a clone size, as once, few, many or a class for expanded clones.

j_call d_call v_call clone_size cdr3_nt cdr3_aa
TRBJ2-6 . TRBV5-6 . TGTGCCAGCAAAAAATCTGGGGCCAACGTCCTGACTTTC CASKKSGANVLTF
TRBJ2-5 . TRBV29-1 . TGCAGCGCCGGCATTTGGAAGGCGGTGAGGAAAGAGACCCAGTACTTC CSAGIWKAVRKETQYF
TRBJ2-5 . TRBV10-3 . TGTGCCATCAGTGAGTCGCGTCTACCCGCCCAAGAGACCCAGTACTTC CAISESRLPAQETQYF
TRBJ2-1 . TRBV27 . TGTGCCAGCAGTGGCCAAGTAGACAATGAGCAGTTCTTC CASSGQVDNEQFF
TRBJ2-1 TRBD1 TRBV28 . TGTGCCAGCAGTCCCGGGACAGTATACAATGAGCAGTTCTTC CASSPGTVYNEQFF
TRBJ1-6 . TRBV28 . TGTGCCAGCAGTACGGCAAATTCACCCCTCCACTTT CASSTANSPLHF
TRBJ2-7 . TRBV5-1 . TGCGCCAGCAGCTTGGGGACAAGGGACGAGCAGTACTTC CASSLGTRDEQYF
TRBJ2-7 TRBD1 TRBV27 . TGTGCCAGCAGTCCGCTCTTCCTGACAGGGGACTACGAGCAGTACTTC CASSPLFLTGDYEQYF
TRBJ1-2 . TRBV12-5 . TGTGCTAGTGGTTTGGGGTATGGCTACACCTTC CASGLGYGYTF
TRBJ2-7 . TRBV29-1 . TGCAGCGTTGAATCAGGTTCCGAGCAGTACTTC CSVESGSEQYF
TRBJ2-3 TRBD2 TRBV9 . TGTGCCAGCAGCGTAGCGGGTTGGCGGGAGGATTCGGATACGCAGTATTTT CASSVAGWREDSDTQYF
TRBJ2-3 . TRBV6-5 . TGTGCCAGCAGTTCCCTATTCAGCACAGATACGCAGTATTTT CASSSLFSTDTQYF
TRBJ1-4 TRBD1 TRBV28 . TGTGCCAGCAGGAAACAGGGGGTTGAAAAACTGTTTTTT CASRKQGVEKLFF
TRBJ1-2 TRBD1 TRBV6-6 . TGTGCCAGCAGGCCAACAGGGGGAGGCTATGGCTACACCTTC CASRPTGGGYGYTF
TRBJ2-1 . TRBV5-6 . TGTGCCAGCAGCATCCGGGTAGGCCGCTACAATGAGCAGTTCTTC CASSIRVGRYNEQFF
TRBJ2-7 TRBD1 TRBV6-5 . TGTGCCAGCAGCCCCGGACAGGGTAATTACGAGCAGTACTTC CASSPGQGNYEQYF
TRBJ2-7 . TRBV7-2 . TGTGCCAGCAGATCGGGGTCTTCCTACGAGCAGTACTTC CASRSGSSYEQYF
TRBJ2-5 . TRBV15 . TGTGCCACCAGCCTGCGGGAAGAGACCCAGTACTTC CATSLREETQYF
TRBJ2-7 . TRBV28 few TGTGCCGGACAACAGGGAACCGAGCAGTACTTC CAGQQGTEQYF
TRBJ1-1 TRBD1 TRBV29-1 once TGCAGCGGGACCCGGACAGGGGGAAAGAAAGCTTTCTTT CSGTRTGGKKAFF
TRBJ1-6 . TRBV5-1 . TGCGCCAGCAGCTTCTCAAACTCACCCCTCCACTTT CASSFSNSPLHF
TRBJ2-2 TRBD2 TRBV7-2 few TGTGCCAGCAGTCCAGCGGGATTGGGCACCGGGGAGCTGTTTTTT CASSPAGLGTGELFF
TRBJ2-3 TRBD1 TRBV7-9 . TGTGCCAGCAGCAGATACGTGGCAGGGGGCGGAGATACGCAGTATTTT CASSRYVAGGGDTQYF
TRBJ2-7 . TRBV7-2 . TGTGCCAGCAGCGGTACAGACTTTCACTCGAGCCACGAGCAGTACTTC CASSGTDFHSSHEQYF
TRBJ2-5 TRBD1 TRBV25-1 few TGTGCCAGCTCCCCAGGGGGCCGGGAGACCCAGTACTTC CASSPGGRETQYF
TRBJ2-5 . TRBV7-3 once TGTGCCAGCAGCACATCTAGGGAGGAGACCCAGTACTTC CASSTSREETQYF
TRBJ2-2 . TRBV14 . TGTGCCAGCAGCCAAGGGTGGGTTGACACCGGGGAGCTGTTTTTT CASSQGWVDTGELFF
TRBJ1-1 . TRBV6-5 few TGTGCCAGCACAGGCTCCATGAACACTGAAGCTTTCTTT CASTGSMNTEAFF
TRBJ1-5 . TRBV7-9 . TGTGCCAGCAGCCAGGGTAGTAGCAATCAGCCCCAGCATTTT CASSQGSSNQPQHF
TRBJ2-3 TRBD2 TRBV6-1 . TGTGCCAGCAGTGCGCTAGCGGGGGGGGGTCGGATCACAGATACGCAGTATTTT CASSALAGGGRITDTQYF
TRBJ1-5 . TRBV19 . TGTGCCAGTAGCGGACTAGATCAGCCCCAGCATTTT CASSGLDQPQHF
TRBJ1-2 . TRBV12-5 . TGTGCTAGTGGTTTGGTTGGGGGTTCCGGCTACACCTTC CASGLVGGSGYTF
TRBJ2-3 TRBD2 TRBV4-2 . TGTGCCAGCAGCCAAGAATTGGCGGGAGGCGACACAGATACGCAGTATTTT CASSQELAGGDTDTQYF
TRBJ2-1 TRBD2 TRBV27 . TGTGCCAGCAGTTTATCGGCTAGCGGTTACTACAATGAGCAGTTCTTC CASSLSASGYYNEQFF
TRBJ1-4 . TRBV7-2 . TGTGCCAGCAAGCTACGGGGGGTCCCAGGTGAAAAACTGTTTTTT CASKLRGVPGEKLFF
TRBJ2-1 . TRBV27 . TGTGCCAGCAGAATACCAGGGATTAAGGCACCGAATGAGCAGTTCTTC CASRIPGIKAPNEQFF
TRBJ2-1 . TRBV10-2 . TGCGCCAGCAGTGAAGGTGCGGGGATAACCTACAATGAGCAGTTCTTC CASSEGAGITYNEQFF
TRBJ1-2 . TRBV2 . TGTGCCAGCAAATTCGACAGCAACTATGGCTACACCTTC CASKFDSNYGYTF
TRBJ1-3 . TRBV9 . TGTGCCAGCAGCTCCCCCCCAAGAAACACCATATATTTT CASSSPPRNTIYF
TRBJ2-1 TRBD1 TRBV13 . TGTGCCAGCTGTCCCGGGACAGGTTTGGTCGGCAATGAGCAGTTCTTC CASCPGTGLVGNEQFF
TRBJ2-2 . TRBV4-1 . TGCGCCAGCAGTCCAAGCGGACAGAACACCGGGGAGCTGTTTTTT CASSPSGQNTGELFF
TRBJ2-1 TRBD2 TRBV6-5 . TGTGCCAGCAGTTACTGGAGCGGGAGGGGGGACAATGAGCAGTTCTTC CASSYWSGRGDNEQFF
TRBJ2-1 . TRBV6-1 few TGTGCCAGCAGTGAAGAGGATCTAGCCCCCAATGAGCAGTTCTTC CASSEEDLAPNEQFF
TRBJ2-1 TRBD2 TRBV10-3 . TGTGCCATCAGTGACCCACGACTAGCGGGAGGGCACAATGAGCAGTTCTTC CAISDPRLAGGHNEQFF
TRBJ2-1 . TRBV29-1 . TGCAGCGTTTTCGGCACTTCCTCCTACAATGAGCAGTTCTTC CSVFGTSSYNEQFF
TRBJ2-2 . TRBV5-1 . TGCGCCAGCAGCGGGGACACATCGAACACCGGGGAGCTGTTTTTT CASSGDTSNTGELFF